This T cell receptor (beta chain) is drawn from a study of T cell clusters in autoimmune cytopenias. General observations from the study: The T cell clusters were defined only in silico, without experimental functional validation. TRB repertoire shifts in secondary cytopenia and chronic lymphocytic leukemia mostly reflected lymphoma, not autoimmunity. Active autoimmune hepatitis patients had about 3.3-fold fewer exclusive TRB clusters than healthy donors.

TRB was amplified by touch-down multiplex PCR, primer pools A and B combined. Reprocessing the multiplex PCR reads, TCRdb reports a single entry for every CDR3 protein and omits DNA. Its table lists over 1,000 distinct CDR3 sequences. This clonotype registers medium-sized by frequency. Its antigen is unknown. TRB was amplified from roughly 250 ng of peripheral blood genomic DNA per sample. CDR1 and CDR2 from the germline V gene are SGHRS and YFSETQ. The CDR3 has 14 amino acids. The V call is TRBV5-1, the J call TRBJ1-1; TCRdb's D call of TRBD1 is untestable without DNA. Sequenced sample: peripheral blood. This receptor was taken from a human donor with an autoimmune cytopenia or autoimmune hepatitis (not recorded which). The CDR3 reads CASSSDPGVAEAFF.